This entry lists 30 T cell receptor beta chains sequenced from one sample in a study of T cells in Graves' hyperthyroidism and ophthalmopathy. The source material, RNA transcripts, was used to amplify TCR beta CDR3 regions. The study used the HTBI primer set for a first-round RT-PCR of the TCR CDR3. MiXCR was run by TCRdb on the multiplex PCR reads, yielding one entry per CDR3 protein. This table has more than 550,000 distinct CDR3 sequences, 45% appearing once. Sample: peripheral blood or thyroid tissue (not recorded which). The source is an adult man with Graves' disease, either hyperthyroidism or ophthalmopathy (not recorded which).

A word on this clonotype: One base away lies a much larger clone, so this may be a sequencing read error. This CDR3 is missing its conserved last phenylalanine or tryptophan, likely due to a read error. The rearrangement links TRBV7-9 to TRBJ1-2; D remains unclear. This CDR3 region has 14 residues. V was trimmed by 6 bases and J by 0 bases, leaving 11 bases between them. Germline V gene lookup returns CDR1 SEHNR and CDR2 FQNEAQ (reference sequence). Here the CDR3 reads CASSPYATNYGYTL. In DNA form, the CDR3 reads TGTGCCAGCAGTCCATATGCTACTAACTATGGCTACACCCTC.

The count of this clonotype is one. A much larger clone lies a single base off, so this may be a read error. The rearrangement uses TRBV7-4 and TRBJ1-3; D is uncertain. The CDR3 totals 14 residues. The V gene's germline CDR1 is SGHVT and CDR2 SQSDAQ. Written as DNA, the CDR3 is TGTGCCAGCAGGCTAGCCTTGCCGGGAAACACCATAGATTTT. It specifies CASRLALPGNTIDF.

The rearrangement uses TRBV11-2 and TRBJ2-5; D unclear. The length of the CDR3 is 13 residues. Trimming removed 4 bases from V and 1 base from J, with 7 bases in between. Germline lookup yields CDR1 SGHAT and CDR2 FQNNGV. The CDR3 coding sequence is TGTGCCAGCAGCTCCTCTACCCAAGAGACCCAGTACTTC. Translation gives CASSSSTQETQYF.

This clonotype was counted only a few times. The chain couples TRBV7-9 to TRBJ2-5, with 8 bases lining up with TRBD1. The germline V gene has CDR1 SEHNR and CDR2 FQNEAQ (reference sequence). V was pared by 6 bases and J by 5 bases, with 8 bases of the junction left unmatched. This CDR3 comprises 14 residues. The CDR3 loop reads CASRYGQGGETQYF. The CDR3 DNA is TGTGCCAGCAGATATGGACAGGGTGGGGAGACCCAGTACTTC.

The chain's CDR3 is CANNTETQYF. CDR3 bases: TGTGCCAACAATACGGAGACCCAGTACTTC. The V call is TRBV7-9, the J call TRBJ2-5; D call uncertain. V lost 10 bases, J lost 5 bases, and 8 bases lay in between. CDR1 is SEHNR, CDR2 FQNEAQ, per germline (reference sequence). The CDR3 runs 10 residues. Supplemented by reference TRBV7-9 and TRBJ2-5, the full variable domain reads DTGVSQNPRHKITKRGQNVTFRCDPISEHNRLYWYRQTLGQGPEFLTYFQNEAQLEKSRLLSDRFSAERPKGSFSTLEIQRTEQGDSAMYLCANNTETQYFGPGTRLLVL.

The V and J genes are TRBV7-9 and TRBJ1-4, with 11 positions matching TRBD1. Germline loops: CDR1 SEHNR, CDR2 FQNEAQ (reference sequence). V gave up 3 bases and J gave up 8 bases; unmatched junction bases: 5. The CDR3 loop spans 15 amino acids. Written as DNA, the CDR3 is TGTGCCAGCAGCTTCCGGGACAGGGGGGAAGAAAAACTGTTTTTT. Amino acid sequence: CASSFRDRGEEKLFF. Combining the CDR3 with reference TRBV7-9 and TRBJ1-4 gives the whole variable domain DTGVSQNPRHKITKRGQNVTFRCDPISEHNRLYWYRQTLGQGPEFLTYFQNEAQLEKSRLLSDRFSAERPKGSFSTLEIQRTEQGDSAMYLCASSFRDRGEEKLFFGSGTQLSVL.

J is TRBJ1-2 and V is TRBV12-3 or TRBV12-4; D is ambiguous. The V and J ends lost 4 bases and 7 bases respectively, with 19 bases between them. This CDR3 is 15 amino acids long. The CDR3 nucleotides read TGTGCCAGCAGTTACTTGGACCCCGGATTTCCTGGCTACACCTTC. Translated, it gives CASSYLDPGFPGYTF.

This clonotype was recorded at least ten times. The chain recombines TRBV2 with TRBJ1-1; no reliable D call. Germline CDR1 is SNHLY and CDR2 is FYNNEI. This CDR3 is built from 14 residues. Trimming took 4 bases from V and 2 from J, leaving 11 bases between them. The CDR3 region is CASSVITSNTEAFF. The CDR3 DNA reads TGTGCCAGCAGTGTAATCACAAGTAACACTGAAGCTTTCTTT. The entire variable domain, with the rest obtained from reference TRBV2 and TRBJ1-1, is as follows: EPEVTQTPSHQVTQMGQEVILRCVPISNHLYFYWYRQILGQKVEFLVSFYNNEISEKSEIFDDQFSVERPDGSNFTLKIRSTKLEDSAMYFCASSVITSNTEAFFGQGTRLTVV.

The rearrangement joins TRBV29-1 to TRBJ1-2; tentative D call: TRBD1 (5 bases). This CDR3 spans 11 amino acids. Germline CDR1 and CDR2: SQVTM and ANQGSEA. The V end lost 8 bases, the J end lost 4 bases, and 11 bases lay between the germline ends. Here the CDR3 DNA reads TGCAGCCCGGAGGGGAGCTATGGCTACACCTTC. It translates to CSPEGSYGYTF.

The V gene is TRBV29-1, the J gene TRBJ2-3, with D perhaps matching TRBD1 (5 bases). Germline values: CDR1 SQVTM, CDR2 ANQGSEA. The V end lost 3 bases, the J end lost 2 bases, and 6 bases lay between the germline ends. The CDR3 spans 12 residues. The chain's CDR3 is CSVETDTDTQYF. Written as DNA, the CDR3 is TGCAGCGTTGAGACAGACACAGATACGCAGTATTTT.

The chain carries TRBV6-4 and TRBJ1-4; possible D gene TRBD1, 5 bases. Germline V gene data show CDR1 as MRHNA and CDR2 as SNTAGT. V was trimmed by 3 bases and J by 4 bases, leaving 12 bases between them. CDR3 length: 15 residues. The CDR3 protein is CASSESIGVNEKLFF. DNA for the CDR3: TGTGCCAGCAGTGAGTCCATAGGGGTTAATGAAAAACTGTTTTTT.

This clonotype has more than one count but fewer than ten. The rearrangement links TRBV4-2 to TRBJ1-2, with D hard to call. Germline V gene sequence: CDR1 LGHNA, CDR2 YNFKEQ. This CDR3 has 16 amino acids. V lost 0 bases and J lost 2, with 13 bases in between. The CDR3 is CASSQEAGRVNYGYTF. DNA for the CDR3: TGTGCCAGCAGCCAAGAAGCGGGTCGTGTCAACTATGGCTACACCTTC.

The rearrangement joins TRBV19 to TRBJ1-5; D uncertain. CDR1 is LNHDA, CDR2 SQIVND, per germline (reference sequence). The CDR3 has 14 residues. V was cut by 0 bases and J by 7 bases, with 10 bases left in between. The CDR3 protein is CASSIERFSQPQHF. The CDR3, as DNA: TGTGCCAGTAGTATAGAAAGATTTTCCCAGCCCCAGCATTTT.

This clonotype was detected ten times or more. This rearrangement joins TRBV10-3 to TRBJ1-2; TRBD1 matches at 7 bases. Germline CDR1 ENHRY, CDR2 SYGVKD. V was clipped by 8 bases and J by 4 bases; unmatched bases: 7. The CDR3 runs to 13 residues. The CDR3 reads CAIERGRGYGYTF. For the CDR3, the DNA is TGTGCCATCGAAAGGGGGCGAGGCTATGGCTACACCTTC.

This clonotype was seen a handful of times. V usage is TRBV19 and J usage is TRBJ1-2; D is unclear. V shed 6 bases and J shed 4 bases, with 18 bases lying between them. Germline values: CDR1 LNHDA, CDR2 SQIVND (reference sequence). The CDR3 sequence is 15 residues long. CDR3 sequence reads: CASRKGTVEGYGYTF. The CDR3 bases are TGTGCCAGTAGAAAGGGCACAGTAGAGGGCTATGGCTACACCTTC.

The CDR3 protein is CASSQDLAGANTGELFF. The DNA of the CDR3 is TGTGCCAGCAGCCAAGATCTTGCGGGCGCGAACACCGGGGAGCTGTTTTTT. The chain is built from TRBV14 and TRBJ2-2, with D possibly TRBD2 on 5 matching bases. The germline V gene encodes CDR1 SGHDN and CDR2 FVKESK. The CDR3 extends over 17 amino acids. The V gene lost 0 bases and the J gene lost 0 bases, with 11 bases spanning the gap.

This clonotype turned up a few times. The chain combines TRBV7-2 with TRBJ2-2; either TRBD1 or TRBD2 may supply D (6 bases each). Trimming removed 5 bases from V and 6 bases from J, with 10 bases in between. This CDR3 region has 13 residues. Germline V gives CDR1 SGHTA, CDR2 FQGNSA. In DNA form, the CDR3 reads TGTGCCAGCAGCCACCGGGGGCCCGGGGAGCTGTTTTTT. Amino acid sequence: CASSHRGPGELFF.

There are a few counts of this clonotype. V usage is TRBV2 and J usage is TRBJ1-6; D ambiguous. There are 15 residues in the CDR3. Between the trimmed V and J ends, which lost 8 bases and 5 bases, there was a span of 16 bases. Per germline, CDR1 SNHLY and CDR2 FYNNEI. CDR3 sequence reads: CASREEVLNNSPLHF. DNA of the CDR3: TGTGCCAGCCGGGAAGAGGTTCTTAATAATTCACCCCTCCACTTT. Based on the CDR3 plus reference TRBV2 and TRBJ1-6, the full variable domain is EPEVTQTPSHQVTQMGQEVILRCVPISNHLYFYWYRQILGQKVEFLVSFYNNEISEKSEIFDDQFSVERPDGSNFTLKIRSTKLEDSAMYFCASREEVLNNSPLHFGNGTRLTVT.

The chain is built from TRBV29-1 and TRBJ2-7; D may be TRBD1 (5 bases). The V end lost 8 bases, the J end lost 3 bases, and 11 bases lay between the germline ends. The CDR3 is 11 amino acids. The germline V gene has CDR1 SQVTM and CDR2 ANQGSEA. The CDR3 region is CSSLDNYEQYF. CDR3 in DNA: TGCAGCAGTCTGGACAACTACGAGCAGTACTTC.

With respect to this clonotype: A much larger clone lies a single base off, so this may be a read error. The V gene is TRBV20-1, the J gene TRBJ2-5; no definite D call. This CDR3 has 10 amino acids. Germline CDR1 and CDR2: DFQATT and SNEGSKA (reference sequence). Written as DNA, the CDR3 is TGCAGTGCTAGGGAAGAGACCCAGTGCTTC. This codes for CSAREETQCF.

This clonotype has a handful of counts. V gene TRBV9 combines with J gene TRBJ1-1; D is possibly TRBD1 (6 bases). Germline CDR1 is SGDLS and CDR2 is YYNGEE. The V end was cut by 6 bases, the J end by 1 base, with 13 bases between. This CDR3 has 14 amino acids. In nucleotides, the CDR3 is TGTGCCAGCACCTTGGCAGGGGCGAACACTGAAGCTTTCTTT. It is translated as CASTLAGANTEAFF.

This clonotype came up many times. The chain is built from TRBV7-3 and TRBJ2-7, with D perhaps matching TRBD1 (5 bases). CDR3 length equals 13 residues. V dropped 5 bases and J dropped 5 bases, with 13 bases sitting between them. Germline V gives CDR1 SGHTA, CDR2 FQGTGA. Here the CDR3 DNA reads TGTGCCAGCAGCAACGTTCAGGGTGACGAGCAGTACTTC. Residues: CASSNVQGDEQYF.

CDR3 sequence: CSVLTGETGGTGELFF. CDR3 nucleotide sequence: TGCAGCGTTCTAACGGGGGAAACTGGCGGGACCGGGGAGCTGTTTTTT. The V and J genes are TRBV29-1 and TRBJ2-2; perhaps TRBD2 as D (6 bases). In germline, CDR1 is SQVTM, CDR2 ANQGSEA. Trimming pared 5 bases from V and 5 bases from J, leaving 21 bases between. The CDR3 length is 16 residues.

There are many counts of this clonotype. The chain recombines TRBV9 with TRBJ1-4; D not certain. CDR3 length: 15 amino acids. The V gene lost 4 bases and the J gene lost 0 bases, with 10 bases spanning the gap. Germline CDR1 and CDR2: SGDLS and YYNGEE. The CDR3 DNA reads TGTGCCAGCAGCTTCGGCGAGACAACTAATGAAAAACTGTTTTTT. Amino acid sequence: CASSFGETTNEKLFF.

The chain recombines TRBV7-2 with TRBJ1-4; D not certain. CDR3 length: 17 residues. CDR1 is SGHTA and CDR2 is FQGNSA in the germline V gene. V lost 5 bases and J 4 bases, leaving 20 bases between the germline ends. The CDR3 DNA reads as TGTGCCAGCAGCCCGGTTGGCAGGTTGGCGGGTAATGAAAAACTGTTTTTT. Its translation: CASSPVGRLAGNEKLFF.

This clonotype has a count of ten or more. CDR3 sequence: CSVEQHMNTEAFF. DNA of the CDR3: TGCAGCGTTGAACAGCACATGAACACTGAAGCTTTCTTT. This chain uses TRBV29-1 with TRBJ1-1; no reliable D call. The germline V gene has CDR1 SQVTM and CDR2 ANQGSEA. The CDR3 totals 13 residues. The ends were cut back, 2 bases at V and 0 bases at J, with 7 bases in the middle.

This clonotype was picked up a small number of times. The chain links TRBV6-5 to TRBJ2-7; no clear D. CDR1 is MNHEY and CDR2 is SVGAGI in the germline V gene. V was shortened by 0 bases and J by 1 base, with 13 bases between the two germline ends. This CDR3 is built from 16 residues. The DNA for the CDR3 is TGTGCCAGCAGTTACTCGACTCAGGCAAGATCCTACGAGCAGTACTTC. Residues: CASSYSTQARSYEQYF.

This clonotype has a count of ten or more. V usage is TRBV24-1 and J usage is TRBJ1-2; TRBD1 is a possible D gene (6 bases). Trimming left V 2 bases short and J 6 bases short, with 12 bases between. CDR3 size: 14 residues. Germline CDR1 is KGHDR and CDR2 is SFDVKD. The CDR3 DNA follows: TGTGCCACCAGTGATTCGTACAGGGTGGATGGCTACACCTTC. Amino acids: CATSDSYRVDGYTF.

This clonotype came up many times. The CDR3 reads CASSLGAGQPQHF. CDR3 coding DNA: TGTGCCAGCAGCTTAGGGGCGGGTCAGCCCCAGCATTTT. The gene calls are TRBV7-9 and TRBJ1-5; D gene uncertain. From germline, CDR1 is SEHNR and CDR2 FQNEAQ (reference sequence). The CDR3 length is 13 residues. V gave up 1 base and J gave up 6 bases, with 7 bases separating them.

This clonotype has more than one count but fewer than ten. This chain joins TRBV2 and TRBJ2-5, with 10 bases lining up with TRBD2. The germline V gene encodes CDR1 SNHLY and CDR2 FYNNEI. The CDR3 has 15 amino acids. J was trimmed by 5 bases and V by 3 bases; bases with no gene match: 6. The CDR3 spells CASSESGGAPETQYF. CDR3 DNA: TGTGCCAGCAGTGAGAGCGGGGGGGCCCCGGAGACCCAGTACTTC.